A selection of T cell receptor beta chains follows, all from one sample in a study of CD8+ T cells in alopecia areata. Data came from immunoSEQ multiplex PCR; TCRdb stores just in-frame clones and leaves some out. The sample includes 150,000 to 250,000 clones, 50% to 60% of them seen just once. Sequencing was performed on CD4+ T cells sorted from blood, taken at week 4, from a patient treated with tofacitinib. These receptors were taken from a human donor with alopecia areata. The CDR3 runs from the conserved cysteine through the conserved F or W. The size of a clone is reported for some rows only, either as once, few or many, or as a class for expanded clones.

>NA|TRBV4-2|TRBJ2-5
CASSQDRHAIGETQYF
>NA|TRBV5-1|TRBJ2-3
CASSSAGQGAGDTQYF
>few|TRBV25-1|TRBJ2-3
CASSVLKGTSGRYF
>few|TRBV2|TRBJ2-5
CASSELETQYF
>NA|TRBV18|TRBJ2-1
CASSPVNEQFF
>NA|TRBV29-1|TRBJ2-3
CSVEDGGTGSGTQYF
>NA|TRBV7-2|TRBJ1-5
CASSWAAGNNQPQHF
>NA|TRBV6-6|TRBJ2-7
CASLWWGGEAYEQYF
>NA|TRBV25-1|TRBJ2-7
CASSVGPEQYF
>NA|TRBV25-1|TRBJ2-1
CASSGSGGAAEQFF
>NA|TRBV5-1|TRBJ2-5
CASSYGPRETQYF
>NA|TRBV19|TRBJ2-6
CASSIEGAGANVLTF
>NA|TRBV30|TRBJ1-1
CAWNSDYTNTEAFF
>NA|TRBV27|TRBJ2-5
CASSLRGTQYF
>few|TRBV7-9|TRBJ1-6
CASSLGRDNSPLHF
>NA|TRBV5-1|TRBJ1-3
CASSLEGVTGNTIYF
>NA|TRBV28|TRBJ2-2
CASSLLNTGELFF
>few|TRBV27|TRBJ2-7
CASRGLRGVGSYEQYF
>NA|TRBV15|TRBJ1-2
CATSERGYDGYTF
>NA|TRBV19|TRBJ2-7
CASRPGGQGAREQYF
>NA|TRBV30|TRBJ2-3
CASQGVSYTQYF
>NA|TRBV5-1|TRBJ2-5
CASSLGAGPEETQYF